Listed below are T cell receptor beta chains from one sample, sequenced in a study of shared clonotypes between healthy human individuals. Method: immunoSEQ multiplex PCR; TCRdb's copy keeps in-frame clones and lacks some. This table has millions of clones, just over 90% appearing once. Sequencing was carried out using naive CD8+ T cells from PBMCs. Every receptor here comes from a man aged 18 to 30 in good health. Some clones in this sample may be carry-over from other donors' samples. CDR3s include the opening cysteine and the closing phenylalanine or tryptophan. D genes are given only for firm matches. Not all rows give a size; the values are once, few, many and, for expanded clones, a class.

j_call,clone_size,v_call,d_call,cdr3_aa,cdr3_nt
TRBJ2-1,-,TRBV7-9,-,CASSLADLLSYNEQFF,TGTGCCAGCAGCTTAGCGGACCTCCTCTCCTACAATGAGCAGTTCTTC
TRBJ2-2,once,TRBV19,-,CASSIGGAGELFF,TGTGCCAGTAGTATAGGGGGGGCCGGGGAGCTGTTTTTT
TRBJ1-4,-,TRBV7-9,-,CASSLGWTEETTNEKLFF,TGTGCCAGCAGCTTAGGTTGGACAGAAGAGACAACTAATGAAAAACTGTTTTTT
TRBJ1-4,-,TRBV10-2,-,CASSRTLGTNEKLFF,TGCGCCAGCAGTAGGACGCTCGGGACTAATGAAAAACTGTTTTTT
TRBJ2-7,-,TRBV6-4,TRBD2,CASSDSNSKLAGGYEQYF,TGTGCCAGCAGTGACTCGAATAGTAAGTTGGCGGGGGGCTACGAGCAGTACTTC
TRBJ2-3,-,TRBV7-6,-,CASSPGGRGDTQYF,TGTGCCAGCAGCCCCGGGGGGCGTGGAGATACGCAGTATTTT
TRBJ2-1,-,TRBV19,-,CASSWAGRHNEQFF,TGTGCCAGTAGTTGGGCGGGTCGGCACAATGAGCAGTTCTTC
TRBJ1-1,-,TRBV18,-,CASSPSRANTEAFF,TGTGCCAGCTCACCAAGTCGGGCGAACACTGAAGCTTTCTTT
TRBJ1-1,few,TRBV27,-,CASRQGGTEAFF,TGTGCCAGCAGACAAGGTGGCACTGAAGCTTTCTTT
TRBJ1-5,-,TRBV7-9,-,CASSTLTDINQPQHF,TGTGCCAGCAGTACCTTAACAGACATTAATCAGCCCCAGCATTTT
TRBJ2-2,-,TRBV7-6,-,CASSLARTGGDGELFF,TGTGCCAGCAGCTTAGCGAGAACAGGGGGGGACGGGGAGCTGTTTTTT
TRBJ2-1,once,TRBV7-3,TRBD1,CASSPTTGSYNEQFF,TGTGCCAGCAGCCCGACGACAGGGTCCTACAATGAGCAGTTCTTC
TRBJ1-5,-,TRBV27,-,CASSPGPAPGNQPQHF,TGTGCCAGCAGTCCAGGCCCAGCCCCTGGCAATCAGCCCCAGCATTTT
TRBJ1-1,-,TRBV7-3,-,CASSLAGGGEAFF,TGTGCCAGCAGCTTAGCAGGAGGTGGTGAAGCTTTCTTT
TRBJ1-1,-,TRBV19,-,CASSVAGHTEAFF,TGTGCCAGTAGTGTGGCAGGGCACACTGAAGCTTTCTTT